This T cell receptor (beta chain) stems from a study of T cell responses to AZD1222 COVID-19 vaccine. Assay: immunoSEQ multiplex PCR; the TCRdb copy retains only in-frame clones and omits some. The repertoire holds about 120,000 clones, approximately 87% seen once, with about 9.4% in the top ten. Looked up from germline, CDR1 is LGHDT and CDR2 is YNNKEL (reference sequence). V lost 4 bases and J 0 bases, leaving 11 bases between the germline ends. The CDR3 sequence is 15 residues long. This material consisted of peripheral blood, taken on day 0 of AZD1222 vaccination. This chain joins TRBV3-1 (or the pseudogene TRBV3-2) and TRBJ2-3; D is unclear. The sequence came from an adult in good health. Written as DNA, the CDR3 is TGTGCCAGCAGCCCACATCCGACTAGCACAGATACGCAGTATTTT. The encoded protein is CASSPHPTSTDTQYF.